These 32 T cell receptor beta chains were all obtained from the same sample, sequenced in a study of beta chain features in type 1 diabetes. Broader study findings: Among all four CD4+ subsets, Type 1 diabetes patients had TCRB CDR3s that were moderately but significantly shorter.

Which antigens these TCRs recognize remains unknown. TCRB transcripts that were expressed got sequenced, as all of the isolated RNA had been reverse transcribed. Generated by immunoSEQ multiplex PCR, the TCRdb table keeps only in-frame clones and is missing some. Of 300,000 to 350,000 clones listed, approximately 15% are singletons. Material for sequencing was naive CD4+ T cells from blood. These TCRs come from a woman aged 18-29 years with type 1 diabetes.

The table lists this clone with a count of one. The CDR3: CASSLPTGGRKETQYF. In DNA, the CDR3 is TGCGCCAGCAGCCTACCGACAGGGGGGAGAAAAGAGACCCAGTACTTC. The gene calls are TRBV5-1 and TRBJ2-5, with 9 bases identical to TRBD1. With 4 bases clipped from V and 3 bases from J, the junction kept 10 bases outside the gene matches. From germline, CDR1 is SGHRS and CDR2 YFSETQ. This CDR3 spans 16 amino acids.

This clone has only a few counts. J is TRBJ1-2 and V is TRBV5-6, with a tentative D call TRBD1 (6 bases). This CDR3 comprises 12 residues. Trimming took off 2 bases at V and 13 bases at J, with 15 bases between the two ends. The germline CDR1 and CDR2 sequences are SGHDT and YYEEEE. The CDR3 nucleotides are TGTGCCAGCAGCTTAACACAGGGTTTTAGCACCTTC. Translation gives CASSLTQGFSTF. The full variable domain, with the rest looked up from reference TRBV5-6 and TRBJ1-2, is DAGVTQSPTHLIKTRGQQVTLRCSPKSGHDTVSWYQQALGQGPQFIFQYYEEEERQRGNFPDRFSGHQFPNYSSELNVNALLLGDSALYLCASSLTQGFSTFGSGTRLTVV.

Only a few counts were recorded for this clone. The rearrangement uses TRBV5-1 and TRBJ2-3; 7 bases align to TRBD2. Germline-derived CDR1 and CDR2 are SGHRS and YFSETQ. Germline trimming cut 5 bases from V and 2 bases from J; bases unmatched to any gene: 8. The length of the CDR3 is 15 residues. CDR3 DNA: TGCGCCAGCAGGTCTAGCGGCTTTCCCACAGATACGCAGTATTTT. It yields the protein CASRSSGFPTDTQYF.

This clone was detected a few times. The chain recombines TRBV19 with TRBJ2-1; 9 bases are shared with TRBD2. Germline CDR1 and CDR2: LNHDA and SQIVND (reference sequence). Losses at the gene ends were 4 bases for V and 7 bases for J; bases not matched to a gene: 8. The CDR3 runs 15 residues. The DNA for the CDR3 is TGTGCCAGTAGTACTATAGCGGGAGATACAAATGAGCAGTTCTTC. Its translation: CASSTIAGDTNEQFF.

This clone was counted only a few times. The rearrangement links TRBV30 to TRBJ2-3; 13 positions match TRBD2. Unmatched junction bases numbered 4, after V lost 0 bases and J lost 1 base. Germline values: CDR1 GTSNPN, CDR2 SVGIG (reference sequence). The CDR3 spans 17 residues. This chain's CDR3 is CAWSVGTSGTGTDTQYF. The DNA of the CDR3 is TGTGCCTGGAGTGTCGGGACTAGCGGGACCGGCACAGATACGCAGTATTTT.

The genes are TRBV19 and TRBJ1-2; tentatively, D is TRBD1 (5 bases). The germline V gene encodes CDR1 LNHDA and CDR2 SQIVND (reference sequence). The V and J ends lost 3 bases and 3 bases respectively, with 14 bases between them. The CDR3 spans 15 residues. The CDR3 coding sequence is TGTGCCAGTAGTATTTCGCCAGGGATATACTATGGCTACACCTTC. It encodes CASSISPGIYYGYTF.

The V gene is TRBV7-3, the J gene TRBJ2-5; D may be TRBD2 (6 bases). Germline CDR1 is SGHTA and CDR2 is FQGTGA. With 2 bases removed from V and 5 bases from J, the gap between germline ends came to 15 bases. This CDR3 is 15 amino acids long. CDR3 residues: CASSLYAGMGETQYF. CDR3 coding DNA: TGTGCCAGCAGCTTATATGCGGGAATGGGGGAGACCCAGTACTTC.

This clone was seen more than once but under ten times. V gene TRBV13 combines with J gene TRBJ2-1, with D possibly matching TRBD1 (5 bases). The V gene's germline CDR1 is PRHDT and CDR2 FYEKMQ (reference sequence). Trimming stripped 3 bases from V and 7 bases from J, with 16 bases between. The CDR3 length is 15 residues. CDR3 sequence reads: CASSFRRQGLNEQFF. CDR3 DNA sequence: TGTGCCAGCAGCTTCAGGCGTCAGGGTTTGAATGAGCAGTTCTTC.

In its sample, this clone was seen a few times. The chain links TRBV15 to TRBJ1-5; D not certain. This CDR3 is built from 16 residues. Trimming pared 1 base from V and 4 bases from J, leaving 14 bases between. The germline V gene has CDR1 LNHNV and CDR2 YYDKDF (reference sequence). As DNA, the CDR3 is TGTGCCACCAGCAGAGCTGGCGGGAGTTCAAATCAGCCCCAGCATTTT. As protein: CATSRAGGSSNQPQHF.

There are a few counts of this clone. The chain uses TRBV28 and TRBJ2-2; TRBD1 matches at 8 bases. Germline V CDR1 and CDR2: MDHEN, SYDVKM. The CDR3 has 17 residues. Trimming at V came to 1 base and at J to 3 bases, leaving 7 bases not matched to a gene. CDR3 sequence: CASSLYRQGSYTGELFF. As DNA, the CDR3 is TGTGCCAGCAGTTTATACCGACAGGGGAGTTACACCGGGGAGCTGTTTTTT.

This clone has only a few counts. V gene TRBV7-2 combines with J gene TRBJ2-5; 9 bases fit TRBD1. Germline V gene sequence: CDR1 SGHTA, CDR2 FQGNSA. Unmatched junction bases numbered 5, after V lost 5 bases and J lost 4 bases. The length of the CDR3 is 14 residues. CDR3 loop: CASSADRGLETQYF. The CDR3 DNA sequence: TGTGCCAGCAGCGCGGACAGGGGATTAGAGACCCAGTACTTC.

The chain uses TRBV20-1 and TRBJ1-1; TRBD1 matches at 9 bases. The CDR3 sequence is 11 residues long. Germline CDR1 DFQATT, CDR2 SNEGSKA (reference sequence). CDR3: CRGQGGSEAFF. The DNA of the CDR3 is TGCAGGGGACAGGGAGGGAGTGAAGCTTTCTTT.

This clone was recorded a few times. The chain combines TRBV7-9 with TRBJ1-1; 8 nucleotides align to TRBD1. Germline-derived CDR1 and CDR2 are SEHNR and FQNEAQ (reference sequence). After removal of 2 bases from V and 6 bases from J, the junction contained 8 bases not matched to a gene. The length of the CDR3 is 15 residues. CDR3 DNA sequence: TGTGCCAGCAGCTTACACGGGCAGGGGGCTCCTGAAGCTTTCTTT. This encodes CASSLHGQGAPEAFF.

The genes are TRBV7-9 and TRBJ1-1, with TRBD1 as a possible D gene (6 bases). This CDR3 contains 14 residues. V was shortened by 2 bases and J by 4 bases, with 11 bases between the two germline ends. Germline assignment: CDR1 SEHNR and CDR2 FQNEAQ (reference sequence). The CDR3 here is CASSLLGAGTEAFF. In DNA, the CDR3 is TGTGCCAGCAGCTTACTGGGGGCTGGCACTGAAGCTTTCTTT. Combining the CDR3 with reference TRBV7-9 and TRBJ1-1 gives the whole variable domain DTGVSQNPRHKITKRGQNVTFRCDPISEHNRLYWYRQTLGQGPEFLTYFQNEAQLEKSRLLSDRFSAERPKGSFSTLEIQRTEQGDSAMYLCASSLLGAGTEAFFGQGTRLTVV.

This clone was observed a handful of times. Written as DNA, the CDR3 is TGTGCCAGCAGCGCAGGACAGTCGGCCAATCAGCCCCAGCATTTT. Translated, it gives CASSAGQSANQPQHF. The chain uses TRBV7-9 and TRBJ1-5; D might be TRBD1 (6 bases). Germline-derived CDR1 and CDR2 are SEHNR and FQNEAQ (reference sequence). The V end lost 5 bases, the J end lost 3 bases, and 14 bases lay between the germline ends. CDR3 size: 15 residues.

The CDR3 spells CASSPSARSEHAEAFF. DNA of the CDR3: TGCGCCAGCAGCCCGAGTGCCAGGTCCGAACACGCTGAAGCTTTCTTT. This chain links TRBV4-3 with TRBJ1-1; D uncertain. CDR1 is LGHNA, CDR2 YSLEER, per germline. This CDR3 comprises 16 residues. With 4 bases removed from V and 6 bases from J, the gap between germline ends came to 21 bases.

This clone showed up just a few times. The chain links TRBV29-1 to TRBJ2-2; TRBD1 matches 9 bases. Germline-derived CDR1 and CDR2 are SQVTM and ANQGSEA. With 7 bases clipped from V and 5 bases from J, the junction kept 5 bases outside the gene matches. This CDR3 spans 13 amino acids. The CDR3 DNA reads TGCAGCGCCGGGACAGGGAGAACCGGGGAGCTGTTTTTT. Its translation is CSAGTGRTGELFF.

The V call is TRBV18, the J call TRBJ1-5; 10 bases fit TRBD1. CDR3 length equals 16 residues. Per germline, CDR1 KGHSH and CDR2 LQKENI. Trimming cost V 0 bases and J 6 bases; bases outside gene matches: 5. This CDR3 is CASSPPRTGGGQPQHF. The CDR3 DNA reads TGTGCCAGCTCACCACCACGGACAGGGGGGGGTCAGCCCCAGCATTTT.

The J gene is TRBJ2-5, the V gene TRBV18; the D is unclear. V was trimmed by 2 bases and J by 4 bases, leaving 17 bases between them. CDR3 length equals 16 residues. The germline CDR1 and CDR2 sequences are KGHSH and LQKENI. CDR3 in DNA: TGTGCCAGCTCACCATCTAAAGTCGCGTCGGGAGAGACCCAGTACTTC. It yields the protein CASSPSKVASGETQYF.

V and J are TRBV19 and TRBJ1-1, with D perhaps matching TRBD1 (6 bases). Germline V gene data show CDR1 as LNHDA and CDR2 as SQIVND (reference sequence). Between the trimmed V and J ends, which lost 7 bases and 2 bases, there was a span of 17 bases. This CDR3 has 15 amino acids. CDR3 sequence reads: CASMSKWTANTEAFF. The CDR3 nucleotides are TGTGCCAGTATGTCAAAATGGACAGCCAACACTGAAGCTTTCTTT. Together with reference TRBV19 and TRBJ1-1, the CDR3 gives the full variable domain: DGGITQSPKYLFRKEGQNVTLSCEQNLNHDAMYWYRQDPGQGLRLIYYSQIVNDFQKGDIAEGYSVSREKKESFPLTVTSAQKNPTAFYLCASMSKWTANTEAFFGQGTRLTVV.

Only a few counts were recorded for this clone. This chain joins TRBV7-9 and TRBJ1-4; TRBD1 matches 10 bases. V was pared by 5 bases and J by 8 bases, with 5 bases of the junction left unmatched. CDR1 is SEHNR, CDR2 FQNEAQ, per germline (reference sequence). The CDR3 has 14 residues. The CDR3 nucleotides read TGTGCCAGCAGCCATTTGGGACAGGGGGAAAAACTGTTTTTT. It encodes CASSHLGQGEKLFF.

The chain is built from TRBV5-1 and TRBJ2-6; D gene unclear. CDR1 is SGHRS, CDR2 YFSETQ, per germline. Between the trimmed V and J ends, which lost 0 bases and 0 bases, there was a span of 7 bases. The length of the CDR3 is 16 residues. The CDR3 sequence is CASSLDANSGANVLTF. The CDR3, as DNA: TGCGCCAGCAGCTTGGATGCGAACTCTGGGGCCAACGTCCTGACTTTC.

This clone has more than one count but fewer than ten. The chain links TRBV28 to TRBJ2-1; 11 bases map to TRBD2. The CDR3 contains 17 residues. V lost 6 bases, J lost 3 bases, and 10 bases stayed unmatched. CDR1 is MDHEN and CDR2 is SYDVKM in the germline V gene. The CDR3 sequence is CASREGGTSGFYNEQFF. Here the CDR3 DNA reads TGTGCCAGCAGAGAGGGAGGGACTAGCGGATTCTACAATGAGCAGTTCTTC. The variable domain in full, with the rest retrieved from reference TRBV28 and TRBJ2-1, is DVKVTQSSRYLVKRTGEKVFLECVQDMDHENMFWYRQDPGLGLRLIYFSYDVKMKEKGDIPEGYSVSREKKERFSLILESASTNQTSMYLCASREGGTSGFYNEQFFGPGTRLTVL.

This chain uses TRBV6-5 with TRBJ2-5; 8 nucleotides match TRBD2. The germline V gene has CDR1 MNHEY and CDR2 SVGAGI. J was trimmed by 5 bases and V by 5 bases; bases with no gene match: 10. The CDR3 runs to 15 residues. The DNA for the CDR3 is TGTGCCAGCAGTCGGGAGGGCCCTCCCGGGGAGACCCAGTACTTC. It codes for CASSREGPPGETQYF.

This chain joins TRBV5-6 and TRBJ1-1; weak D call: TRBD1 (5 bases). Per the germline V gene, CDR1 is SGHDT and CDR2 is YYEEEE. This CDR3 spans 12 amino acids. V gave up 1 base and J gave up 6 bases, with 7 bases separating them. Written as DNA, the CDR3 is TGTGCCAGCAGCTTGCAGGGCCCTGAAGCTTTCTTT. Protein sequence: CASSLQGPEAFF.

The chain carries TRBV6-5 and TRBJ1-4; 7 bases align to TRBD1. The length of the CDR3 is 12 residues. CDR1 and CDR2 (germline): MNHEY, SVGAGI. V trimming: 6 bases; J trimming: 8 bases; junction bases outside the gene matches: 3. The CDR3 nucleotides are TGTGCCAGCAGCCCGGGACAGGAAAAACTGTTTTTT. It yields the protein CASSPGQEKLFF.

The sample holds a few counts of this clone. The chain carries TRBV30 and TRBJ2-1; TRBD2 matches at 14 bases. This CDR3 comprises 12 residues. Trimming at V came to 5 bases and at J to 13 bases, leaving 4 bases not matched to a gene. Per germline, CDR1 GTSNPN and CDR2 SVGIG (reference sequence). This CDR3 is CAWRLAGGPQFF. The CDR3 DNA reads as TGTGCCTGGCGACTAGCGGGAGGGCCACAGTTCTTC.

This clone occurred a few times. The V gene is TRBV6-6, the J gene TRBJ1-2; maybe TRBD1 (6 bases). V dropped 5 bases and J dropped 7 bases, with 14 bases sitting between them. Per the germline V gene, CDR1 is MNHNY and CDR2 is SVGAGI (reference sequence). The CDR3 is made up of 13 amino acids. The CDR3 nucleotides are TGTGCCAGCAGTGTTGACAGGATCACTGGCTACACCTTC. This encodes CASSVDRITGYTF.

V and J are TRBV7-2 and TRBJ2-7, with 14 bases aligning to TRBD2. CDR1 SGHTA and CDR2 FQGNSA come from the germline V gene. The CDR3 consists of 16 residues. Losses at the gene ends were 7 bases for V and 7 bases for J; bases not matched to a gene: 12. The CDR3 reads CASTPRGLAGVGEQYF. The CDR3 nucleotides are TGTGCCAGCACCCCCCGGGGACTAGCGGGAGTCGGGGAGCAGTACTTC.

This clone turned up a few times. The rearrangement joins TRBV7-9 to TRBJ2-3, with 8 bases that match TRBD2. The trim removed 5 bases at V and 4 bases at J, leaving 5 bases unmatched. Germline V gene lookup returns CDR1 SEHNR and CDR2 FQNEAQ (reference sequence). This CDR3 spans 14 amino acids. CDR3 sequence reads: CASSLSGSADTQYF. CDR3 DNA sequence: TGTGCCAGCAGCCTCAGCGGGAGCGCAGATACGCAGTATTTT.

CDR3 amino acids: CASSLGGGYEQYF. CDR3 nucleotides: TGTGCCAGCAGCTTAGGGGGGGGCTACGAGCAGTACTTC. The V call is TRBV7-9, the J call TRBJ2-7; 7 bases map to TRBD2. CDR3 length: 13 amino acids. V shed 1 base and J 3 bases; nucleotides not matched to a gene: 0. Germline V gene lookup returns CDR1 SEHNR and CDR2 FQNEAQ (reference sequence).

The chain joins TRBV30 to TRBJ1-1, with 10 nucleotides matching TRBD1. From germline, CDR1 is GTSNPN and CDR2 SVGIG (reference sequence). CDR3 length: 16 amino acids. With 4 bases clipped from V and 10 bases from J, the junction kept 18 bases outside the gene matches. The CDR3 loop is CAWIGGSGTGALGAFF. CDR3 sequence (DNA): TGTGCCTGGATCGGTGGGTCCGGGACAGGGGCTCTCGGAGCTTTCTTT.